The 19 T cell receptor beta chains in this list originate from one sample, sequenced in a study of blood T cells in healthy people across ages. For the second PCR, which ran for 7 to 11 cycles, a sample-barcoded 5' primer and a J-beta primer mix were used. TCRdb ran MiXCR on the 5' RACE reads and lists one entry per CDR3 protein. The sample contains about 570,000 distinct CDR3 sequences, 27% of which appear only once. The source material was blood. The receptors stem from a woman in her sixties or seventies in good health.

To note about this clonotype: At one end the junction does not follow the germline gene, possibly because of a read error. The gene calls are TRBV5-1 and TRBJ1-2; a possible D gene is TRBD1 (5 bases). This CDR3 has 13 amino acids. Germline V gives CDR1 SGHRS, CDR2 YFSETQ. The CDR3 region has the DNA TGTGCCAGCAGCTTTAGTAGGGGCTATGGCTACACCTTC. Translating it yields CASSFSRGYGYTF.

There are a few counts of this clonotype. The rearrangement links TRBV27 to TRBJ2-3; D is ambiguous. CDR1 and CDR2 (germline): MNHEY, SMNVEV (reference sequence). CDR3 size: 14 residues. Trimming took off 4 bases at V and 2 bases at J, with 10 bases between the two ends. The CDR3 loop reads CASSWRPHTDTQYF. The CDR3 DNA reads TGTGCCAGCAGTTGGCGCCCGCACACAGATACGCAGTATTTT.

This clonotype was observed a handful of times. DNA for the CDR3: TGCGCCAGCAGCCTCCGACAGGCCTCTGGGGCCAACGTCCTGACTTTC. It yields the protein CASSLRQASGANVLTF. The chain employs TRBV5-1 and TRBJ2-6; tentatively, D is TRBD1 (6 bases). The length of the CDR3 is 16 residues. Looked up from germline, CDR1 is SGHRS and CDR2 is YFSETQ. Trimming stripped 4 bases from V and 0 bases from J, with 11 bases between. Looking up the rest from reference TRBV5-1 and TRBJ2-6 gives the full variable domain: KAGVTQTPRYLIKTRGQQVTLSCSPISGHRSVSWYQQTPGQGLQFLFEYFSETQRNKGNFPGRFSGRQFSNSRSEMNVSTLELGDSALYLCASSLRQASGANVLTFGAGSRLTVL.

The chain employs TRBV11-2 and TRBJ2-5, with D maybe TRBD1 (6 bases). The CDR3 contains 13 residues. Looked up from germline, CDR1 is SGHAT and CDR2 is FQNNGV. The ends were cut back, 2 bases at V and 11 bases at J, with 15 bases in the middle. This chain's CDR3 is CASSLSPQGGQYF. The CDR3 nucleotides read TGTGCCAGCAGCTTATCCCCACAAGGGGGTCAGTACTTC.

This clonotype has more than one count but fewer than ten. This chain uses TRBV9 with TRBJ2-3; the D gene is possibly TRBD2 (6 bases). The V end lost 4 bases, the J end lost 12 bases, and 21 bases lay between the germline ends. This CDR3 region has 14 residues. Germline V gives CDR1 SGDLS, CDR2 YYNGEE. In nucleotides, the CDR3 is TGTGCCAGCAGCATCTCCCCCGGGAGCCAACCCCAGTATTTT. This translates into CASSISPGSQPQYF.

As regards this clonotype: The junction does not match germline at one end; this may be a read error. The chain uses TRBV11-2 and TRBJ1-1; D remains unclear. From germline, CDR1 is SGHAT and CDR2 FQNNGV. The CDR3 loop spans 15 amino acids. CDR3 sequence reads: CAGSPDRNSYTEAFF. DNA of the CDR3: TGTGCCGGCAGCCCTGATAGGAACAGCTACACTGAAGCTTTCTTT.

The rearrangement links TRBV5-1 to TRBJ1-2; TRBD1 aligns across 8 bases. The germline V gene has CDR1 SGHRS and CDR2 YFSETQ. With 0 bases clipped from V and 4 bases from J, the junction kept 8 bases outside the gene matches. The CDR3 has 16 amino acids. For the CDR3, the DNA is TGCGCCAGCAGCTTGGCCGCCGGACAGGGCCTCTATGGCTACACCTTC. It translates to CASSLAAGQGLYGYTF. The whole variable domain, remainder taken from reference TRBV5-1 and TRBJ1-2, is KAGVTQTPRYLIKTRGQQVTLSCSPISGHRSVSWYQQTPGQGLQFLFEYFSETQRNKGNFPGRFSGRQFSNSRSEMNVSTLELGDSALYLCASSLAAGQGLYGYTFGSGTRLTVV.

The gene calls are TRBV12-3 or TRBV12-4 and TRBJ2-7, with 8 bases that match TRBD2. V gave up 2 bases and J gave up 4 bases; unmatched junction bases: 7. This CDR3 is 15 amino acids long. The CDR3 region has the DNA TGTGCCAGCAGTTTATCAGCGGGGGCCCGTTACGAGCAGTACTTC. Translated: CASSLSAGARYEQYF.

This chain joins TRBV29-1 and TRBJ2-2; no definite D call. Germline loops: CDR1 SQVTM, CDR2 ANQGSEA. This CDR3 spans 11 amino acids. V dropped 7 bases and J dropped 6 bases, with 9 bases sitting between them. CDR3 nucleotides: TGCAGCGGCCGAGGTTCCGGGGAGCTGTTTTTT. This encodes CSGRGSGELFF.

This chain links TRBV7-2 with TRBJ2-3; the match to TRBD2 covers 7 bases. Germline assignment: CDR1 SGHTA and CDR2 FQGNSA. The J segment lost 2 bases and the V segment lost 6 bases, leaving 8 bases of the junction unmatched. The CDR3 totals 15 residues. CDR3 nucleotides: TGTGCCAGCAGTTCCTCGAGCGGGGACACAGATACGCAGTATTTT. Its protein product is CASSSSSGDTDTQYF.

This chain joins TRBV4-3 and TRBJ1-5, with D perhaps TRBD1 (6 bases). Germline CDR1 is LGHNA and CDR2 is YSLEER. The CDR3 has 16 residues. With 0 bases removed from V and 2 bases from J, the gap between germline ends came to 11 bases. In DNA, the CDR3 is TGCGCCAGCAGCCAAGATGCCAGGGGCGGCAATCAGCCCCAGCATTTT. Translation gives CASSQDARGGNQPQHF.

This clonotype was picked up a small number of times. The V call is TRBV4-3, the J call TRBJ2-2, with D hard to call. V shed 4 bases and J shed 0 bases, with 9 bases lying between them. The CDR3 has 15 amino acids. The germline V gene encodes CDR1 LGHNA and CDR2 YSLEER. The CDR3 loop reads CASSRIHANTGELFF. CDR3 DNA sequence: TGCGCCAGCAGCCGGATTCATGCGAACACCGGGGAGCTGTTTTTT.

This clonotype was found a few times. The chain is built from TRBV20-1 and TRBJ2-5; D could derive from TRBD1 or TRBD2 (6 bases each). The CDR3 covers 14 residues. Trimming stripped 0 bases from V and 3 bases from J, with 11 bases between. Germline V lookup: CDR1 DFQATT, CDR2 SNEGSKA (reference sequence). The CDR3 region is CSARDRGGKETQYF. As DNA, the CDR3 is TGCAGTGCTAGAGATCGAGGGGGGAAAGAGACCCAGTACTTC.

This clonotype was seen a handful of times. The rearrangement links TRBV5-1 to TRBJ2-2; TRBD2 agrees at 11 bases. The CDR3 spans 16 residues. Germline V gene sequence: CDR1 SGHRS, CDR2 YFSETQ. J gave up 4 bases and V 5 bases, and 7 bases lay outside the gene matches. The CDR3 DNA sequence: TGCGCCAGCAGACGGAGTCTAGCGGGGGGCACCGGGGAGCTGTTTTTT. Its protein product is CASRRSLAGGTGELFF.

The sample holds a few counts of this clonotype. The chain employs TRBV20-1 and TRBJ2-1; 9 nucleotides align to TRBD1. J gave up 4 bases and V 3 bases, and 4 bases lay outside the gene matches. Germline assignment: CDR1 DFQATT and CDR2 SNEGSKA (reference sequence). The CDR3 length is 14 residues. The CDR3: CSASRDRVYNEQFF. In nucleotides, the CDR3 is TGCAGTGCTAGCCGGGACAGGGTTTACAATGAGCAGTTCTTC.

V is TRBV20-1 and J is TRBJ2-4, with 11 bases aligning to TRBD1. V lost 3 bases and J lost 15; bases outside the gene matches: 10. This CDR3 contains 13 residues. CDR1 and CDR2 (germline): DFQATT, SNEGSKA (reference sequence). CDR3 nucleotides: TGCAGTGCTAGTACCGGGACAGGGGGGGGTAGGTACTTC. Translation gives CSASTGTGGGRYF.

This clonotype was seen ten or more times. V gene TRBV20-1 combines with J gene TRBJ1-1; D perhaps matches TRBD1 (5 bases). CDR1 is DFQATT and CDR2 is SNEGSKA in the germline V gene (reference sequence). CDR3 size: 14 residues. V shed 5 bases and J shed 1 base, with 14 bases lying between them. CDR3 residues: CSALIPGGNTEAFF. Written as DNA, the CDR3 is TGCAGTGCTCTCATCCCTGGGGGGAACACTGAAGCTTTCTTT.

The chain combines TRBV20-1 with TRBJ2-5; 8 bases are shared with TRBD2. The CDR3 consists of 15 residues. Trimming took 8 bases from V and 1 from J; bases not matched to a gene: 12. Germline lookup yields CDR1 DFQATT and CDR2 SNEGSKA (reference sequence). Here the CDR3 DNA reads TGCAGTTTTTCCGGGACTAGGAAGTTCCAAGAGACCCAGTACTTC. This translates into CSFSGTRKFQETQYF.

Regarding this clonotype: This CDR3 is missing its conserved last phenylalanine or tryptophan, likely due to a read error. As DNA, the CDR3 is TGTGCCAGCTCACCTCAAGATTACGAGCAGTACTCC. Protein product: CASSPQDYEQYS. J is TRBJ2-7 and V is TRBV18, with D unresolved. The CDR3 is 12 amino acids. Germline assignment: CDR1 KGHSH and CDR2 LQKENI. The V and J ends lost 3 bases and 4 bases respectively, with 7 bases between them.